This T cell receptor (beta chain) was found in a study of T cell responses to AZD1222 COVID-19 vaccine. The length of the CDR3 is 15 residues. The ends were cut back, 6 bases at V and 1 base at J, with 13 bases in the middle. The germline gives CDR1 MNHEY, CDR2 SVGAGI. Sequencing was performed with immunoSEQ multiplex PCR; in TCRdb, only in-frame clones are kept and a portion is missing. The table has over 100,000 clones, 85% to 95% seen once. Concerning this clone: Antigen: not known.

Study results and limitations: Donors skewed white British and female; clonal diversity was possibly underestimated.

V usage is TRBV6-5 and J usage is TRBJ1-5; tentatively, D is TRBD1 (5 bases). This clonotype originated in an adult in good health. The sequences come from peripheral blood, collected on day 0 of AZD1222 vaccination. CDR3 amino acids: CASSNPGGSNQPQHF. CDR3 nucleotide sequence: TGTGCCAGCAGCAATCCTGGGGGGAGCAATCAGCCCCAGCATTTT.